This is a list of T cell receptor beta chains from one sample in a study of cytomegalovirus exposure and HLA in healthy donors. Here immunoSEQ multiplex PCR was the method, and the copy in TCRdb shows in-frame clones only, minus some. The sample lists 150,000 to 200,000 clones; 78% were seen once. Sequencing input: PBMCs. The receptors originated from a woman in her thirties in good health and CMV-seropositive. Both conserved end residues are part of each CDR3. D genes are given only for firm matches. A clone size is listed for some rows: how often the clone was seen (once, few, many), or a class if it is expanded.

j_call: TRBJ1-1
clone_size: -
v_call: TRBV5-4
d_call: -
cdr3_nt: TGTGCCAGCAGCAGCGGCGCGACAGGATTGAACACTGAAGCTTTCTTT
cdr3_aa: CASSSGATGLNTEAFF

j_call: TRBJ1-6
clone_size: -
v_call: TRBV7-3
d_call: -
cdr3_nt: TGTGCCAGCAGCTCCGCGGGCGGGGATTCACCCCTCCACTTT
cdr3_aa: CASSSAGGDSPLHF

j_call: TRBJ1-3
clone_size: -
v_call: TRBV25-1
d_call: -
cdr3_nt: TGTGCCAGCAGTGATTCGGGGACTGGAAACACCATATATTTT
cdr3_aa: CASSDSGTGNTIYF

j_call: TRBJ1-1
clone_size: -
v_call: TRBV2
d_call: -
cdr3_nt: TGTGCCAGCCATTTTGGACAGGAAGCTTTCTTT
cdr3_aa: CASHFGQEAFF

j_call: TRBJ2-3
clone_size: -
v_call: TRBV27
d_call: TRBD2
cdr3_nt: TGTGCCAGCAGTCCCAGGCGGCGGGAGGGCGTGGATACGCAGTATTTT
cdr3_aa: CASSPRRREGVDTQYF

j_call: TRBJ2-7
clone_size: -
v_call: TRBV27
d_call: -
cdr3_nt: TGTGCCAGCAGCATAGGGGGCGGGAGGACGCACGAGCAGTACTTC
cdr3_aa: CASSIGGGRTHEQYF

j_call: TRBJ1-5
clone_size: -
v_call: TRBV7-9
d_call: TRBD1
cdr3_nt: TGTGCCAGCAGCTTCGGTAGGGGACAGGATACCAGACCGCCCCAGCATTTT
cdr3_aa: CASSFGRGQDTRPPQHF

j_call: TRBJ1-5
clone_size: few
v_call: TRBV19
d_call: TRBD1
cdr3_nt: TGTGCCAGTAGATCGACAGGGAGAAATCAGCCCCAGCATTTT
cdr3_aa: CASRSTGRNQPQHF

j_call: TRBJ2-1
clone_size: -
v_call: TRBV6-1
d_call: TRBD2
cdr3_nt: TGTGCCAGCAGCTCGGGACTAGCGGTACAAGAGCAGTTCTTC
cdr3_aa: CASSSGLAVQEQFF

j_call: TRBJ2-7
clone_size: -
v_call: TRBV4-1
d_call: -
cdr3_nt: TGCGCCAGCAGCCTATTAGCGGTTTCCTACGAGCAGTACTTC
cdr3_aa: CASSLLAVSYEQYF

j_call: TRBJ2-4
clone_size: -
v_call: TRBV2
d_call: -
cdr3_nt: TGTGCCAGCAGGGGACTTCCCTTCCTCGCTCAAAACATTCAGTACTTC
cdr3_aa: CASRGLPFLAQNIQYF

j_call: TRBJ1-1
clone_size: -
v_call: TRBV5-4
d_call: -
cdr3_nt: TGTGCCAGCAGCTCCCCTCGGAGGGAGGGCACTGAAGCTTTCTTT
cdr3_aa: CASSSPRREGTEAFF

j_call: TRBJ2-7
clone_size: -
v_call: TRBV27
d_call: TRBD2
cdr3_nt: TGTGCCAGCAGCCTTAGGGGACTAGCGTATCCCTACGAGCAGTACTTC
cdr3_aa: CASSLRGLAYPYEQYF

j_call: TRBJ1-1
clone_size: -
v_call: TRBV19
d_call: -
cdr3_nt: TGTGCCAGTCATACGGTTTGGCAGGGGTGGATGAACACTGAAGCTTTCTTT
cdr3_aa: CASHTVWQGWMNTEAFF

j_call: TRBJ1-3
clone_size: -
v_call: TRBV6-5
d_call: -
cdr3_nt: TGTGCCAGCAGCCGCGCCGTGAAGTCTGGAAACACCATATATTTT
cdr3_aa: CASSRAVKSGNTIYF

j_call: TRBJ2-1
clone_size: -
v_call: TRBV5-1
d_call: TRBD2
cdr3_nt: TGCGCCAGCAGCTTGGACGGGAGGGCCGCCTACAATGAGCAGTTCTTC
cdr3_aa: CASSLDGRAAYNEQFF